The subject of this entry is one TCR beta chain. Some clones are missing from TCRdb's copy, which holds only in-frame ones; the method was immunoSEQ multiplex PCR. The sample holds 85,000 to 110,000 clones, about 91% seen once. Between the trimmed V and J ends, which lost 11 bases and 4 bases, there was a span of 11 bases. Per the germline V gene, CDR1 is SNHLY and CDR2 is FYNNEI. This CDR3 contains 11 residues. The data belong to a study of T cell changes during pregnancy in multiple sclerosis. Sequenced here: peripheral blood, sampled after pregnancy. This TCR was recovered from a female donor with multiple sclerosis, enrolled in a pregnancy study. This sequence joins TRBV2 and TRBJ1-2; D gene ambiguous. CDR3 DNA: TGTGCCGCGGAGGTACTCTATGGCTACACCTTC. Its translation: CAAEVLYGYTF.